The clone carrying this T cell receptor beta chain was observed at least ten times. Its antigen is not known. Thyroid ultrasound and orbital computed tomography, with clinical symptoms and serum thyroxine and TRAb, informed diagnoses. The CDR3 contains 14 residues. Losses at the gene ends were 5 bases for V and 4 bases for J; bases not matched to a gene: 7. Germline CDR1 reads SGHTA; CDR2 reads FQGTGA. TCR beta CDR3 regions were amplified from RNA transcripts. When the TCR CDR3 underwent first-round RT-PCR, the HTBI primer set was used. TCRdb re-called the multiplex PCR reads through MiXCR, storing one row per CDR3 protein. The sample comprises roughly 700,000 distinct CDR3 sequences, 15% to 20% of which are singletons, and 15% to 19% rests with the top ten. This specimen comes from a study of T cells in Graves' hyperthyroidism and ophthalmopathy. Study-level findings and limits: Also found in blood were most expanded thyroid clonotypes above 0.001.

The sequence came from a man in his forties or fifties with Graves' hyperthyroidism. J is TRBJ1-2 and V is TRBV7-3, with 7 bases identical to TRBD1. The sample consisted of blood. The CDR3 coding sequence is TGTGCCAGCAGCACAGGGGTCGAGGGCTATGGCTACACCTTC. This codes for CASSTGVEGYGYTF.